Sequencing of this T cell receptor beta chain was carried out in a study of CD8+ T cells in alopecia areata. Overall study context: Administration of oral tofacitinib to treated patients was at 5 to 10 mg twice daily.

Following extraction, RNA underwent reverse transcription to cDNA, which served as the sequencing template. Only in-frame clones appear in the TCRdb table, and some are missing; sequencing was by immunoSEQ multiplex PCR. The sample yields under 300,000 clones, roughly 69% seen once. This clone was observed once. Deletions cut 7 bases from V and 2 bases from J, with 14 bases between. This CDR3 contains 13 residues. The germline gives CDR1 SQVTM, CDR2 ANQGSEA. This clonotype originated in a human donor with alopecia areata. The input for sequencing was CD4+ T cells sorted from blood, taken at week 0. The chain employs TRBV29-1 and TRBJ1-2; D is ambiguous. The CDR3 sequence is CSAPLPANYGYTF. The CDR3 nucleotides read TGCAGCGCACCGTTACCGGCGAACTATGGCTACACCTTC.